Each of the 28 T cell receptor beta chains below was sequenced from the same sample in a study of blood T cell repertoires in COVID-19 (TCRdb year 2020). Libraries were constructed by the immunoSEQ multiplex PCR assay. The source is immuneACCESS, and TCRdb retained only in-frame sequences with V and J called. Part of the clones is not carried over; for the studies checked, unresolved V genes explain less than half of this, and the remainder is unexplained. The sample profile shows approximately 350,000 clones; around 89% of them were found once. The top ten clonotypes cover under 4% of the sample. The material sequenced was peripheral blood. The receptors originated from a woman in her twenties or thirties with COVID-19, enrolled during active disease.

This chain connects TRBV6-1 to TRBJ1-3; 9 bases line up with TRBD1. The V gene's germline CDR1 is MNHNS and CDR2 SASEGT. The CDR3 extends over 16 amino acids. Trimming cost V 1 base and J 9 bases; bases outside gene matches: 10. The CDR3 here is CASSEVGGTGILTIYF. The CDR3 region has the DNA TGTGCCAGCAGTGAAGTCGGCGGGACAGGGATACTCACCATATATTTT.

This chain links TRBV4-1 with TRBJ1-5; 7 positions agree with TRBD1. CDR1 is MGHRA, CDR2 YSYEKL, per germline. The J segment lost 2 bases and the V segment lost 4 bases, leaving 5 bases of the junction unmatched. The CDR3 totals 15 residues. CDR3 nucleotide sequence: TGCGCCAGCAGCCGCAGGGGGGAAGGCAATCAGCCCCAGCATTTT. Translated: CASSRRGEGNQPQHF.

V gene TRBV7-2 combines with J gene TRBJ2-2, with TRBD1 matching over 9 bases. Germline V gene sequence: CDR1 SGHTA, CDR2 FQGNSA. Trimming at V came to 5 bases and at J to 4 bases, leaving 5 bases not matched to a gene. CDR3 length: 15 amino acids. For the CDR3, the DNA is TGTGCCAGCAGCATCACAGGGGGCTTCACCGGGGAGCTGTTTTTT. As protein: CASSITGGFTGELFF. Drawing the rest from reference TRBV7-2 and TRBJ2-2, the complete variable domain is GAGVSQSPSNKVTEKGKDVELRCDPISGHTALYWYRQSLGQGLEFLIYFQGNSAPDKSGLPSDRFSAERTGGSVSTLTIQRTQQEDSAVYLCASSITGGFTGELFFGEGSRLTVL.

The V and J genes are TRBV4-3 and TRBJ1-2, with a tentative D call TRBD1 (6 bases). The CDR3 consists of 16 residues. Germline V gene sequence: CDR1 LGHNA, CDR2 YSLEER. V lost 0 bases and J lost 5, with 16 bases in between. The CDR3 DNA sequence: TGCGCCAGCAGCCAAGAAGTCACCAGGGGTTCTTATGGCTACACCTTC. Translation gives CASSQEVTRGSYGYTF.

The V gene is TRBV7-2, the J gene TRBJ2-5; maybe TRBD2 (7 bases). V gave up 4 bases and J gave up 2 bases, with 14 bases separating them. The CDR3 is 15 residues long. The germline V gene has CDR1 SGHTA and CDR2 FQGNSA. The CDR3: CASSSQGGGQETQYF. In nucleotides, the CDR3 is TGTGCCAGCAGCTCACAGGGAGGGGGGCAAGAGACCCAGTACTTC. Full variable domain (missing parts from reference TRBV7-2 and TRBJ2-5): GAGVSQSPSNKVTEKGKDVELRCDPISGHTALYWYRQSLGQGLEFLIYFQGNSAPDKSGLPSDRFSAERTGGSVSTLTIQRTQQEDSAVYLCASSSQGGGQETQYFGPGTRLLVL.

This clone appeared a few times. V gene TRBV2 combines with J gene TRBJ1-3, with unresolved D. Germline values: CDR1 SNHLY, CDR2 FYNNEI. The V end was cut by 6 bases, the J end by 7 bases, with 16 bases between. The CDR3 covers 14 residues. The CDR3 DNA reads TGTGCCAGCAGAGAACACGGAATGGAGAACACCATATATTTT. This translates into CASREHGMENTIYF.

V gene TRBV3-1 (or the pseudogene TRBV3-2) combines with J gene TRBJ1-3, with TRBD1 as a possible D gene (6 bases). The CDR3 runs 16 residues. Trimming took 0 bases from V and 4 from J, leaving 13 bases between them. Germline CDR1 is LGHDT and CDR2 is YNNKEL (reference sequence). The CDR3 loop reads CASSQEPPGTGNTIYF. Written as DNA, the CDR3 is TGTGCCAGCAGCCAAGAACCCCCCGGGACAGGAAACACCATATATTTT.

The chain recombines TRBV19 with TRBJ2-3, with TRBD1 matching over 7 bases. The CDR3 spans 14 residues. Trimming took 0 bases from V and 10 from J; bases not matched to a gene: 7. Germline lookup yields CDR1 LNHDA and CDR2 SQIVND (reference sequence). The CDR3 reads CASSIEARGFSQYF. The CDR3 DNA reads TGTGCCAGTAGTATAGAAGCCAGGGGGTTTTCGCAGTATTTT.

This clone was picked up one time. The chain combines TRBV6-2 or TRBV6-3 with TRBJ2-4; TRBD2 might be the D (6 bases). V was pared by 4 bases and J by 0 bases, with 10 bases between. This CDR3 is 15 amino acids long. Germline CDR1 MNHEY, CDR2 SVGEGT. CDR3 coding DNA: TGTGCCAGCAGTTCCTTAGCGGTAGCCAAAAACATTCAGTACTTC. Translation gives CASSSLAVAKNIQYF.

Here the CDR3 DNA reads TGTGCCAGCAGTCATACAGGGGCCCTAGCCAAAAACATTCAGTACTTC. Translation gives CASSHTGALAKNIQYF. This chain uses TRBV6-2 or TRBV6-3 with TRBJ2-4; TRBD1 matches 7 bases. Germline-derived CDR1 and CDR2 are MNHEY and SVGEGT. V shed 5 bases and J 0 bases; nucleotides not matched to a gene: 7. The CDR3 consists of 16 residues.

This chain links TRBV24-1 with TRBJ2-5, with TRBD2 identical over 9 bases. Trimming at V came to 4 bases and at J to 5 bases, leaving 13 bases not matched to a gene. Per the germline V gene, CDR1 is KGHDR and CDR2 is SFDVKD. This CDR3 is built from 17 residues. This CDR3 reads CATSDRGAGGPRETQYF. CDR3 nucleotide sequence: TGTGCCACCAGTGACCGGGGGGCGGGAGGGCCACGGGAGACCCAGTACTTC.

This clone was picked up a small number of times. The chain links TRBV4-2 to TRBJ1-3; D is unresolved. The CDR3 contains 15 residues. CDR1 and CDR2 from the germline V gene are LGHNA and YNFKEQ. Trimming stripped 2 bases from V and 0 bases from J, with 8 bases between. CDR3 sequence: CASSQTLTSGNTIYF. CDR3 bases: TGTGCCAGCAGCCAAACCCTAACCTCTGGAAACACCATATATTTT.

The V and J genes are TRBV12-5 and TRBJ2-3; no reliable D call. CDR1 LGHNT and CDR2 FRNRAP come from the germline V gene. V was pared by 5 bases and J by 2 bases, with 14 bases between. The CDR3 totals 15 residues. CDR3 nucleotides: TGTGCTAGTGGTCCTACTATAGGCCTCACAGATACGCAGTATTTT. It specifies CASGPTIGLTDTQYF.

This clone was seen a handful of times. This chain uses TRBV29-1 with TRBJ2-1; D is uncertain. Germline V gives CDR1 SQVTM, CDR2 ANQGSEA. V was shortened by 2 bases and J by 15 bases, with 14 bases between the two germline ends. The CDR3 sequence is 11 residues long. This CDR3 reads CSVERQAFWFF. In DNA form, the CDR3 reads TGCAGCGTTGAACGGCAGGCGTTTTGGTTCTTC.

The chain carries TRBV6-2 or TRBV6-3 and TRBJ2-5, with a tentative D call TRBD1 (6 bases). Germline V gene data show CDR1 as MNHEY and CDR2 as SVGEGT. V gave up 5 bases and J gave up 1 base, with 14 bases separating them. CDR3 length: 15 amino acids. DNA for the CDR3: TGTGCCAGCAGTCCGGACAGACACTCCCAAGAGACCCAGTACTTC. Its translation: CASSPDRHSQETQYF.

The rearrangement links TRBV27 to TRBJ1-2; 7 nucleotides match TRBD1. The junction had 4 bases not matched to a gene; V was cut back by 5 bases and J by 4 bases. Germline loops: CDR1 MNHEY, CDR2 SMNVEV (reference sequence). The CDR3 extends over 13 amino acids. The CDR3 reads CASSPRDSYGYTF. The CDR3, as DNA: TGTGCCAGCAGTCCACGGGACAGCTATGGCTACACCTTC.

This chain joins TRBV28 and TRBJ2-7; 10 nucleotides line up with TRBD2. The ends lost 6 bases at V and 1 base at J; junction bases unmatched: 6. The CDR3 totals 15 residues. Germline V gene data show CDR1 as MDHEN and CDR2 as SYDVKM. The CDR3 sequence is CASSPTSGPSYEQYV. CDR3 nucleotides: TGTGCCAGCAGCCCGACTAGCGGGCCGTCCTACGAGCAGTACGTC.

The rearrangement joins TRBV4-3 to TRBJ1-2; maybe TRBD1 (5 bases). Germline-derived CDR1 and CDR2 are LGHNA and YSLEER. The CDR3 runs 14 residues. Trimming took off 4 bases at V and 1 base at J, with 10 bases between the two ends. The chain's CDR3 is CASSPNQGNYGYTF. The CDR3 coding sequence is TGCGCCAGCAGCCCCAACCAGGGTAACTATGGCTACACCTTC.

V gene TRBV10-3 combines with J gene TRBJ2-1; 7 positions match TRBD1. CDR1 is ENHRY, CDR2 SYGVKD, per germline. The CDR3 consists of 14 residues. V was clipped by 10 bases and J by 6 bases; unmatched bases: 12. For the CDR3, the DNA is TGTGCCACCACCGGGACAGAAACCTCCAATGAGCAGTTCTTC. Translation gives CATTGTETSNEQFF.

DNA for the CDR3: TGCGCCAGCAGCTACACAGGGGTAGCTGGAAACACCATATATTTT. Translated, it gives CASSYTGVAGNTIYF. The V gene is TRBV5-1, the J gene TRBJ1-3; 7 nucleotides agree with TRBD1. The CDR3 runs 15 residues. Trimming removed 3 bases from V and 2 bases from J; junction bases left unmatched: 5. Germline CDR1 reads SGHRS; CDR2 reads YFSETQ.

V usage is TRBV7-9 and J usage is TRBJ1-4; D call uncertain. V was trimmed by 1 base and J by 1 base, leaving 13 bases between them. CDR1 and CDR2 (germline): SEHNR, FQNEAQ (reference sequence). This CDR3 is built from 17 residues. The CDR3, as DNA: TGTGCCAGCAGCTTAGGTGGGCTTTCCAGAACTAATGAAAAACTGTTTTTT. Translated: CASSLGGLSRTNEKLFF. Based on the CDR3 plus reference TRBV7-9 and TRBJ1-4, the full variable domain is DTGVSQNPRHKITKRGQNVTFRCDPISEHNRLYWYRQTLGQGPEFLTYFQNEAQLEKSRLLSDRFSAERPKGSFSTLEIQRTEQGDSAMYLCASSLGGLSRTNEKLFFGSGTQLSVL.

The genes are TRBV6-1 and TRBJ1-1; no reliable D call. This CDR3 spans 14 amino acids. CDR1 is MNHNS, CDR2 SASEGT, per germline. The germline V and J ends were trimmed by 2 bases and 3 bases, with 10 bases remaining between them. The CDR3 DNA sequence: TGTGCCAGCAGTGAAACGGGTGTCGACACTGAAGCTTTCTTT. As protein: CASSETGVDTEAFF.

The chain carries TRBV15 and TRBJ1-6, with 9 bases fitting TRBD1. CDR1 LNHNV and CDR2 YYDKDF come from the germline V gene (reference sequence). The length of the CDR3 is 16 residues. The trim removed 1 base at V and 10 bases at J, leaving 8 bases unmatched. For the CDR3, the DNA is TGTGCCACCAGCAGAGGACAGACAGGGGGAGGATCACCCCTCCACTTT. Translating it yields CATSRGQTGGGSPLHF.

The V call is TRBV18, the J call TRBJ2-7; 13 nucleotides match TRBD2. J was trimmed by 7 bases and V by 3 bases; bases with no gene match: 9. Germline CDR1 and CDR2: KGHSH and LQKENI. This CDR3 comprises 16 residues. CDR3 residues: CASSPTSGGALREQYF. For the CDR3, the DNA is TGTGCCAGCTCACCTACTAGCGGGGGGGCCCTACGGGAGCAGTACTTC.

V usage is TRBV7-8 and J usage is TRBJ2-1; 7 positions agree with TRBD1. Germline values: CDR1 SGHVS, CDR2 FQNEAQ. The CDR3 covers 14 residues. Trimming removed 4 bases from V and 9 bases from J; junction bases left unmatched: 9. The CDR3 spells CASSSVRQGLEQFF. The CDR3 region has the DNA TGTGCCAGCAGCTCAGTAAGACAGGGCCTTGAGCAGTTCTTC.

This chain connects TRBV10-1 to TRBJ2-1; D is perhaps TRBD2 (6 bases). Germline assignment: CDR1 WNHNN and CDR2 SYGVQD (reference sequence). V shed 8 bases and J shed 7 bases, with 15 bases lying between them. The CDR3 loop spans 13 amino acids. The chain's CDR3 is CASGAGGFNEQFF. As DNA, the CDR3 is TGCGCCAGCGGAGCCGGGGGTTTTAATGAGCAGTTCTTC.

This clone was counted between two and nine times. This rearrangement joins TRBV7-9 to TRBJ2-7; 9 bases align to TRBD2. The CDR3 spans 15 residues. Germline V gene data show CDR1 as SEHNR and CDR2 as FQNEAQ (reference sequence). Trimming removed 5 bases from V and 2 bases from J; junction bases left unmatched: 7. The CDR3 bases are TGTGCCAGCAGCCCTCTCGGCGGGGGGGCCTACGAGCAGTACTTC. It translates to CASSPLGGGAYEQYF.

The chain links TRBV4-3 to TRBJ2-3, with D tentatively TRBD2 (6 bases). The CDR3 loop spans 16 amino acids. Germline CDR1 is LGHNA and CDR2 is YSLEER. V dropped 2 bases and J dropped 0 bases, with 12 bases sitting between them. CDR3 loop: CASSQRTKASTDTQYF. In DNA form, the CDR3 reads TGCGCCAGCAGCCAAAGGACTAAGGCTAGCACAGATACGCAGTATTTT.